This T cell receptor (beta chain) appears in the sequencing data of a study of identical twins. Overall study findings and caveats: Abundant beta clonotypes from cord blood had fewer insertions, unlike memory repertoires, which showed none.

This clonotype was recorded at least ten times. What it recognizes is unknown. One entry per CDR3 protein results from TCRdb running MiXCR on the 5' RACE reads. The data contain 230,000 or so distinct CDR3 sequences, about 9% of them singletons. The germline CDR1 and CDR2 sequences are SQVTM and ANQGSEA. V trimming: 4 bases; J trimming: 2 bases; junction bases outside the gene matches: 12. The CDR3 consists of 16 residues. In addition, the sample was reused for a study of yellow fever vaccine responses in identical twins. From that second work: A vaccine T cell response that seemed partly convergent and partly personalized was reported in twins.

This chain links TRBV29-1 with TRBJ2-5, with 8 nucleotides matching TRBD1. The TCR was taken from a young woman in good health. The source material was CD8+ T cells sorted from blood. CDR3 sequence reads: CSVVLARTGTQETQYF. DNA of the CDR3: TGCAGCGTTGTTTTGGCCCGGACAGGGACGCAAGAGACCCAGTACTTC.